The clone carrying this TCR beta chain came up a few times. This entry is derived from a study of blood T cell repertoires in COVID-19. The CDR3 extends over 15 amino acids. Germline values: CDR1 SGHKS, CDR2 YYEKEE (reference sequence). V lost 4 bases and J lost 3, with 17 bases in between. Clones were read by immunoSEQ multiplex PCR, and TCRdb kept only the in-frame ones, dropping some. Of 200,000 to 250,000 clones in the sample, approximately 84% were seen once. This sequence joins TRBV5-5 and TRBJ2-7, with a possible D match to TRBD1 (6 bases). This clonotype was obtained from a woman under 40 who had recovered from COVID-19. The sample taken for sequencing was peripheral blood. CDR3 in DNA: TGTGCCAGCAGCCACACGCAGACAGGTAGCTACGAGCAGTACTTC. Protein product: CASSHTQTGSYEQYF.